This T cell receptor (beta chain) was retrieved from a study of T cell responses to AZD1222 COVID-19 vaccine. Some clones are missing from TCRdb's copy, which holds only in-frame ones; the method was immunoSEQ multiplex PCR. The data show 95,000 to 100,000 clones, about 90% seen once. This CDR3 has 15 amino acids. V was trimmed by 1 base and J by 1 base, leaving 13 bases between them. CDR1 is GTSNPN and CDR2 is SVGIG in the germline V gene (reference sequence). The receptor comes from an adult who received the AZD1222 COVID-19 vaccine. The chain recombines TRBV30 with TRBJ1-1, with a weak D call TRBD1 (6 bases). The sequencing here drew on peripheral blood, taken 28 days after the second AZD1222 dose. The CDR3 sequence is CAWSGRGTTNTEAFF. In nucleotides, the CDR3 is TGTGCCTGGAGTGGGAGAGGGACAACGAACACTGAAGCTTTCTTT.